Listed here are 4 T cell receptor beta chains from one sample, sequenced in a study of CD8 T cells in Susac syndrome. Random hexamers primed reverse transcription of roughly 0.5 to 1 ug RNA. MiXCR was run by TCRdb on the immunoSEQ multiplex PCR reads, yielding one entry per CDR3 protein. The data contain about 170,000 distinct CDR3 sequences, approximately 93% of them singletons. Sequencing was done on a sample of CD4+ T cells from PBMCs. The origin of the receptors is a human donor with multiple sclerosis.

The chain joins TRBV6-2 or TRBV6-3 to TRBJ2-6, with D uncertain. V shed 5 bases and J shed 1 base, with 9 bases lying between them. The CDR3 contains 15 residues. Germline loops: CDR1 MNHEY, CDR2 SVGEGT. CDR3 sequence reads: CASSPERSGANVLTF. The CDR3 region has the DNA TGTGCCAGCAGTCCAGAGAGGTCTGGGGCCAACGTCCTGACTTTC.

The rearrangement joins TRBV2 to TRBJ2-1; D is undetermined. This CDR3 is built from 10 residues. Trimming took 7 bases from V and 11 from J, leaving 9 bases between them. Germline CDR1 and CDR2: SNHLY and FYNNEI. CDR3 nucleotides: TGTGCCAGCATGAGCAGCAAGCAGTTCTTC. It is translated as CASMSSKQFF.

The rearrangement uses TRBV30 and TRBJ1-1, with D possibly matching TRBD1 (6 bases). Germline V lookup: CDR1 GTSNPN, CDR2 SVGIG (reference sequence). The V gene lost 8 bases and the J gene lost 5 bases, with 18 bases spanning the gap. The CDR3 totals 13 residues. The CDR3 loop is CAGGGTWGTEAFF. DNA of the CDR3: TGTGCCGGTGGGGGCACCTGGGGTACTGAAGCTTTCTTT. Full variable domain (remainder filled in from reference TRBV30 and TRBJ1-1): SQTIHQWPATLVQPVGSPLSLECTVEGTSNPNLYWYRQAAGRGLQLLFYSVGIGQISSEVPQNLSASRPQDRQFILSSKKLLLSDSGFYLCAGGGTWGTEAFFGQGTRLTVV.

CDR3 residues: CASSFPESGNTIYF. The CDR3 DNA is TGTGCCAGCAGCTTCCCGGAATCTGGAAACACCATATATTTT. V gene TRBV5-4 combines with J gene TRBJ1-3; D call uncertain. CDR3 length: 14 residues. The germline gives CDR1 SGHNT, CDR2 YYREEE (reference sequence). V lost 2 bases, J lost 1 base, and 7 bases lay in between.